The rows below give T cell receptor beta chains drawn from one sample of a study of Tregs in tolerant kidney transplant recipients. Repertoires were generated with immunoSEQ multiplex PCR, while TCRdb's copy carries only in-frame clones and drops some. The sample has 55,000 to 80,000 clones; around 98% are singletons. This specimen was Tregs from blood, taken before the transplant. These receptors all stem from a human donor who received a combined kidney and bone marrow transplant. Each CDR3 is given with its conserved first and last residue. A D gene is named only where the DNA matches it firmly. Clone size is shown for a subset of rows, as once, few, many or a class of expanded clone.

TRBV10-3	15	-	-	TRBJ1-4	CAISDSGRGGEKLFF	TGTGCCATCAGTGATTCGGGCAGGGGAGGGGAAAAACTGTTTTTT
TRBV6-6	14	-	-	TRBJ2-5	CASRPLEYQETQYF	TGTGCCAGCAGACCTCTAGAGTACCAAGAGACCCAGTACTTC
TRBV5-1	17	-	TRBD1	TRBJ1-4	CASSPRDRGPGREKLFF	TGCGCCAGCAGCCCCCGAGACAGGGGCCCGGGGAGGGAAAAACTGTTTTTT
TRBV28	18	-	TRBD1	TRBJ2-3	CASTLSGQGTPRRKTQYF	TGTGCCAGCACCCTTTCGGGACAGGGGACACCAAGACGAAAAACGCAGTATTTT
TRBV11-2	13	-	-	TRBJ1-1	CASSFGRFKRAFF	TGTGCCAGCAGCTTCGGTCGGTTCAAAAGAGCTTTCTTT
TRBV30	15	-	-	TRBJ1-2	CAWSVFEGGFYGYTF	TGTGCCTGGAGTGTATTCGAGGGGGGGTTCTATGGCTACACCTTC
TRBV7-2	15	-	TRBD1	TRBJ2-5	CASSLWGTDEETQYF	TGTGCCAGCAGCTTATGGGGGACAGACGAAGAGACCCAGTACTTC
TRBV6-1	15	-	TRBD1	TRBJ2-7	CASSIGTGKNYEQYF	TGTGCCAGCAGTATCGGGACAGGCAAAAACTACGAGCAGTACTTC
TRBV2	14	-	-	TRBJ1-2	CASSVSQGSNGYTF	TGTGCCAGCAGTGTAAGTCAGGGAAGTAATGGCTACACCTTC
TRBV14	11	-	-	TRBJ2-7	CASSLGTKQYF	TGTGCCAGCAGCTTAGGGACAAAGCAGTACTTC
TRBV28	11	-	-	TRBJ1-2	CATRGNYGYTF	TGTGCCACGCGGGGAAACTATGGCTACACCTTC
TRBV6-5	13	-	-	TRBJ2-7	CASSYGRHYEQYF	TGTGCCAGCAGTTACGGGCGCCACTACGAGCAGTACTTC
TRBV10-1	19	-	TRBD2	TRBJ2-7	CASTRGTLETSGSPHEQYF	TGCGCCAGCACCCGGGGGACCTTGGAGACTAGCGGGAGTCCCCACGAGCAGTACTTC
TRBV9	12	-	-	TRBJ1-2	CASGEGGYGYTF	TGTGCCAGCGGGGAGGGAGGATATGGCTACACCTTC
TRBV5-1	15	-	TRBD2	TRBJ2-1	CASSFLGGGPNEQFF	TGCGCCAGCAGCTTTCTCGGGGGAGGGCCCAATGAGCAGTTCTTC
TRBV2	17	-	-	TRBJ2-4	CASSGPLRTNRENIQYF	TGTGCCAGCAGTGGACCTCTCCGGACTAACAGAGAAAACATTCAGTACTTC
TRBV27	14	-	-	TRBJ2-2	CASSLNGLGGELFF	TGTGCCAGCAGCTTAAATGGGCTTGGGGGGGAGCTGTTTTTT
TRBV30	11	-	-	TRBJ2-1	CAWSVIEEQFF	TGTGCCTGGAGTGTTATAGAGGAGCAGTTCTTC
TRBV27	15	once	-	TRBJ1-3	CASSLGSGRGNTIYF	TGTGCCAGCAGTTTGGGTTCCGGCAGGGGAAACACCATATATTTT
TRBV19	14	-	-	TRBJ1-5	CASSDPGRHQPQHF	TGTGCCAGTAGTGATCCAGGGAGGCATCAGCCCCAGCATTTT
TRBV5-1	14	-	TRBD2	TRBJ2-7	CASSLSGIDDEQYF	TGCGCCAGCAGCTTGAGCGGGATCGACGACGAGCAGTACTTC
TRBV15	14	-	-	TRBJ1-2	CATSRVRNNYGYTF	TGTGCCACCAGCAGAGTGCGGAATAACTATGGCTACACCTTC
TRBV5-1	14	-	TRBD1	TRBJ1-6	CASSFTGGLSPLHF	TGCGCCAGCAGCTTCACAGGGGGCTTGTCACCCCTCCACTTT
TRBV5-5	12	-	-	TRBJ2-7	CASSGLSYEQYF	TGTGCCAGCAGCGGCCTCTCCTACGAGCAGTACTTC
TRBV28	14	-	-	TRBJ1-3	CASSQTNLANTIYF	TGTGCCAGCAGTCAGACTAACCTGGCAAACACCATATATTTT
TRBV5-4	15	once	-	TRBJ1-2	CASSLRDTALAGYTF	TGTGCCAGCAGCTTGCGGGACACGGCACTAGCGGGCTACACCTTC
TRBV4-2	14	-	TRBD1	TRBJ1-2	CASSQGQGPYGYTF	TGTGCCAGCAGCCAAGGACAGGGCCCCTATGGCTACACCTTC
TRBV28	16	-	TRBD2	TRBJ2-1	CASSLFGTSERDEQFF	TGTGCCAGCAGTTTATTCGGGACTAGCGAGAGGGATGAGCAGTTCTTC
TRBV5-1	14	-	-	TRBJ2-2	CASSYSGDTGELFF	TGCGCCAGCAGCTATAGCGGAGACACCGGGGAGCTGTTTTTT
TRBV6-1	15	-	TRBD2	TRBJ2-7	CASSEGLAEDYEQYF	TGTGCCAGCAGTGAAGGTCTAGCGGAAGACTACGAGCAGTACTTC
TRBV30	15	-	TRBD1	TRBJ1-2	CAWSAPDRGLYGYTF	TGTGCCTGGAGTGCCCCCGACAGGGGGCTCTATGGCTACACCTTC
TRBV30	15	once	TRBD2	TRBJ2-1	CAWSGGLGPHGEQFF	TGTGCCTGGAGTGGGGGACTAGGTCCCCACGGTGAGCAGTTCTTC
TRBV5-8	18	-	-	TRBJ1-4	CASSLYYGGPSTNEKLFF	TGTGCCAGCAGCTTGTATTATGGGGGCCCGTCAACTAATGAAAAACTGTTTTTT
TRBV19	16	-	TRBD2	TRBJ2-1	CASSAGLAGGFYEQFF	TGTGCCAGTAGCGCGGGACTAGCGGGAGGCTTCTATGAGCAGTTCTTC
TRBV19	13	once	TRBD2	TRBJ2-7	CASSIGRGYEQYF	TGTGCCAGTAGTATAGGGCGGGGGTACGAGCAGTACTTC
TRBV18	15	-	TRBD2	TRBJ2-3	CASSPQGTRTDTQYF	TGTGCCAGCTCACCACAAGGGACTAGGACAGATACGCAGTATTTT